The rows below give T cell receptor beta chains drawn from one sample of a study of cytomegalovirus exposure and HLA in healthy donors. Using immunoSEQ multiplex PCR, the repertoire was profiled, and TCRdb retains in-frame clones only, with some absent. This table has 100,000 to 150,000 clones, 60% to 80% appearing once. Material for sequencing was PBMCs. All receptors derive from a man younger than 45 in good health and CMV-seronegative. The CDR3 runs from the conserved cysteine through the conserved F or W. The D gene is left open where the match is weak. The listing skips clone size in some rows; elsewhere it reads once, few, many or a size class.

v_call	j_call	clone_size	d_call	cdr3_nt	cdr3_aa
TRBV19	TRBJ2-1	NA	TRBD1	TGTGCCAGTAGTTTCCGGGACAGGGGGCTGAATGAGCAGTTCTTC	CASSFRDRGLNEQFF
TRBV6-1	TRBJ1-5	NA	TRBD1	TGTGCCAGCAGTGAAGGCGACAGGGTCGAGCGGCCCCAGCATTTT	CASSEGDRVERPQHF
TRBV15	TRBJ1-1	NA	TRBD1	TGTGCCACCAGCAGAGGGATCAGGGGGAGTGACGGCACTGAAGCTTTCTTT	CATSRGIRGSDGTEAFF
TRBV6-6	TRBJ2-7	once	TRBD2	TGTGCCAGCAGTCCTCATAGCGGGGGGGCTTATCACGAGCAGTACTTC	CASSPHSGGAYHEQYF
TRBV7-2	TRBJ2-1	NA	TRBD2	TGTGCCAGCAGCTTAACGGGGGGGCGGTACTACAATGAGCAGTTCTTC	CASSLTGGRYYNEQFF
TRBV4-1	TRBJ2-7	NA	TRBD2	TGCGCCAGCAGCCAAGTTCTAGTGACTAGCGGGGGGAATCCTTACGAGCAGTACTTC	CASSQVLVTSGGNPYEQYF
TRBV7-9	TRBJ2-1	NA	TRBD2	TGTGCCAGCAGCCAAACCGGGACTAGCCCATGGAGCTCCTACAATGAGCAGTTCTTC	CASSQTGTSPWSSYNEQFF
TRBV11-2	TRBJ2-7	NA	TRBD1	TGTGCCAGCAGACCGAACAGGGGCGCCACTTTAAAGTCCTACGAGCAGTACTTC	CASRPNRGATLKSYEQYF
TRBV5-1	TRBJ1-2	NA	NA	TGCGCCAGCAGCCCTGGTTGGGGGCAAGATGGCTACACCTTC	CASSPGWGQDGYTF
TRBV7-9	TRBJ1-6	NA	TRBD1	TGTGCCAGCAGCTGGACAGGGGAGCAGGGTTCACCCCTCCACTTT	CASSWTGEQGSPLHF
TRBV11-2	TRBJ1-5	NA	NA	TGTGCCAGCAGCTTAGTCAGTCCCAAGATACGCCAACATTTT	CASSLVSPKIRQHF
TRBV5-1	TRBJ1-4	NA	NA	TGCGCCAGCAGCATTGGGGGGTTTAATGAAAAACTGTTTTTT	CASSIGGFNEKLFF
TRBV27	TRBJ1-4	NA	NA	TGTGCCAGCAGCCTACAGGGTTCCCATGAAAAACTGTTTTTT	CASSLQGSHEKLFF
TRBV6-6	TRBJ1-4	NA	NA	TGTGCCAGCCCTGAATCGGGGAGGAAGATAGAAAAACTGTTTTTT	CASPESGRKIEKLFF
TRBV4-3	TRBJ2-2	NA	NA	TGCGCCAGCAGCCAAGATATTTCAGGGGTGAACACCGGGGAGCTGTTTTTT	CASSQDISGVNTGELFF
TRBV4-3	TRBJ1-6	once	NA	TGCGCCAGCAGCCAAGATTCGAGACAGAGTTTCAATTCACCCCTCCACTTT	CASSQDSRQSFNSPLHF
TRBV6-5	TRBJ2-3	NA	TRBD1	TGTGCCAGCAGTTACTTTAGCAGGGGGACAGATACGCAGTATTTT	CASSYFSRGTDTQYF
TRBV30	TRBJ2-5	NA	TRBD2	TGTGCCTGGAGTGTAAGGGTACTAGCGGGGGTCGGAGAGACCCAGTACTTC	CAWSVRVLAGVGETQYF
TRBV7-8	TRBJ1-3	NA	NA	TGTGCCAGCAGCCCAACAGGGTATAGAAACACCATATATTTT	CASSPTGYRNTIYF
TRBV6-5	TRBJ1-2	once	NA	TGTGCCAGCAGCGACAGTCCCTATGGCTACACCTTC	CASSDSPYGYTF
TRBV28	TRBJ2-4	once	TRBD1	TGTGCCAGCACCATAGGGGGCGAAAACATTCAGTACTTC	CASTIGGENIQYF
TRBV7-8	TRBJ1-6	few	NA	TGTGCCAGCAGCCAGGACACCCCCTATCGCTCCTATAATTCACCCCTCCACTTT	CASSQDTPYRSYNSPLHF
TRBV6-1	TRBJ2-7	NA	NA	TGTGCCAGCAGTGAAGGGGGACAATCCTACGAGCAGTACTTC	CASSEGGQSYEQYF
TRBV7-9	TRBJ1-2	few	TRBD1	TGTGCCAGCAGCTTAGGGAACTACCGGGACAGCGACTATGGCTACACCTTC	CASSLGNYRDSDYGYTF
TRBV7-8	TRBJ1-6	few	TRBD1	TGTGCCAGCAGCTTGCGGACAGGGATGAGTTATTCACCCCTCCACTTT	CASSLRTGMSYSPLHF
TRBV5-1	TRBJ2-2	NA	TRBD1	TGCGCCAGCAGCCGTATTACAGGGGCGTCACCGAACACCGGGGAGCTGTTTTTT	CASSRITGASPNTGELFF
TRBV4-1	TRBJ2-5	few	TRBD2	TGCGCCAGCAGCCGGGGACTAGCGAAAGAGACCCAGTACTTC	CASSRGLAKETQYF
TRBV6-1	TRBJ2-5	NA	TRBD2	TGTGCCGTGCCCTTAGCGGGGAGTCAAGAGACCCAGTACTTC	CAVPLAGSQETQYF
TRBV11-2	TRBJ2-6	once	NA	TGTGCCAGCAGCCAGATGGACATCTACGCTGGGGCCAACGTCCTGACTTTC	CASSQMDIYAGANVLTF
TRBV9	TRBJ2-5	NA	NA	TGTGCCAGCAGCTTGGTGGCGGGATCTCCGGAGACCCAGTACTTC	CASSLVAGSPETQYF
TRBV7-2	TRBJ2-7	NA	TRBD2	TGTGCCAGCAGCTTAGGTTTCGGGGGGTATAATTCCTACGAGCAGTACTTC	CASSLGFGGYNSYEQYF
TRBV4-1	TRBJ2-7	NA	NA	TGCGCCAGCAGCCAAGTAGGCAGGGCCTCGTACGAGCAGTACTTC	CASSQVGRASYEQYF
TRBV28	TRBJ1-1	few	TRBD1	TGTGCCAGCACTCTACAGGGGGCGCCGGTCTTT	CASTLQGAPVF
TRBV5-1	TRBJ1-1	NA	TRBD1	TGCGCCAGCAGCTTACGGACCGGGACAGCCTATGAAGCTTTCTTT	CASSLRTGTAYEAFF
TRBV6-1	TRBJ1-2	NA	NA	TGTGCCAGCAGCAATTCGGGCAGGGGAAGCGGTGGCTACACCTTC	CASSNSGRGSGGYTF
TRBV29-1	TRBJ1-6	NA	TRBD1	TGCAGCGCTTCCAGCACCGGGACAGGGGATTCACCCCTCCACTTT	CSASSTGTGDSPLHF
TRBV19	TRBJ2-7	NA	TRBD2	TGTGCCAGTAGACTGACTAGCCGGACCTACGAGCAGTACTTC	CASRLTSRTYEQYF
TRBV13	TRBJ2-1	NA	NA	TGTGCCAGCAGCTTAGGCCTAGGGGATGAGCAGTTCTTC	CASSLGLGDEQFF
TRBV6-4	TRBJ2-3	medium-sized	NA	TGTGCCAGCAGTACGGGCACAGATACGCAGTATTTT	CASSTGTDTQYF
TRBV2	TRBJ1-4	NA	NA	TGTGCCAGCAGCAGGACAGCAGGAGTAACTAATGAAAAACTGTTTTTT	CASSRTAGVTNEKLFF
TRBV7-9	TRBJ1-4	NA	TRBD1	TGTGCCAGCAGCTCAAAAGGGACAGGGCTAAATGAAAAACTGTTTTTT	CASSSKGTGLNEKLFF
TRBV10-3	TRBJ2-5	NA	TRBD2	TGTGCCATCAGTGAGGCTAGCGGGGGAACAGAGACCCAGTACTTC	CAISEASGGTETQYF
TRBV6-5	TRBJ1-1	few	TRBD1	TGTGCCAGCAGCCGAGGACAGGGAACTGAAGCTTTCTTT	CASSRGQGTEAFF
TRBV7-2	TRBJ2-7	NA	TRBD1	TGTGCCAGCAGCTTAGCCGGCACAGGGGGCCACGAGCAGTACTTC	CASSLAGTGGHEQYF
TRBV10-1	TRBJ2-3	few	NA	TGCGCCAGCGCGGAGGGGTCACCAACAGATACGCAGTATTTT	CASAEGSPTDTQYF
TRBV19	TRBJ1-3	NA	NA	TGTGCCAGTAGTATCGACATAAGCTCTGGAAACACCATATATTTT	CASSIDISSGNTIYF
TRBV18	TRBJ1-5	NA	NA	TGTGCCAGCTCACCCCGGCTACAGGACCAGCCCCAGCATTTT	CASSPRLQDQPQHF
TRBV9	TRBJ2-1	NA	NA	TGTGCCAGCAGCGTAGACAGCGGGTACAATGAGCAGTTCTTC	CASSVDSGYNEQFF
TRBV7-9	TRBJ2-2	once	NA	TGTGCCAGCAGTATCATCAAATTAAGGACACCTAACACCGGGGAGCTGTTTTTT	CASSIIKLRTPNTGELFF
TRBV6-5	TRBJ1-6	NA	TRBD1	TGTGCCAGCAGTGCCGGGACAGAGATAATTTCACCCCTCCACTTT	CASSAGTEIISPLHF